One sample yielded the 25 T cell receptor beta chains listed below, sequenced in a study of T-cell reconstitution after alpha-beta-depleted transplantation in children. It was with unique molecular identifiers that the TCRbeta library was prepared. TCRdb used MiXCR to reprocess the PCR reads, holding one entry per CDR3 protein. The data show 200,000 to 300,000 distinct CDR3 sequences, about 12% seen once. The material was PBMCs from the stem cell graft donor, obtained from the stem cell graft. All receptors come from a human donor who donated a stem cell graft to a child with acute lymphoblastic leukemia.

This clonotype was found many times. This chain connects TRBV6-2 or TRBV6-3 to TRBJ1-1; D uncertain. This CDR3 has 16 residues. With 3 bases removed from V and 0 bases from J, the gap between germline ends came to 14 bases. Germline CDR1 is MNHEY and CDR2 is SVGEGT. CDR3 in DNA: TGTGCCAGCAGTTATTGGCAGTCCAACATGAACACTGAAGCTTTCTTT. Amino acid sequence: CASSYWQSNMNTEAFF.

This clonotype was detected many times. The CDR3 region has the DNA TGTGCCAGCAGCACCGGGACAGGGGCGTTTCTTAGCAATCAGCCCCAGCATTTT. Protein product: CASSTGTGAFLSNQPQHF. This chain connects TRBV7-2 to TRBJ1-5; 10 bases align to TRBD1. The junction had 10 bases not matched to a gene; V was cut back by 5 bases and J by 0 bases. Germline V gives CDR1 SGHTA, CDR2 FQGNSA. This CDR3 region has 18 residues.

This clonotype occurred many times. V is TRBV9 and J is TRBJ2-3; 8 bases are shared with TRBD2. The CDR3 extends over 15 amino acids. The germline gives CDR1 SGDLS, CDR2 YYNGEE. V shed 0 bases and J 7 bases; nucleotides not matched to a gene: 7. The CDR3 loop is CASSVGSGSGHTQYF. The DNA for the CDR3 is TGTGCCAGCAGCGTAGGCAGCGGGAGCGGTCATACGCAGTATTTT. Full variable domain (outside the CDR3, taken from reference TRBV9 and TRBJ2-3): DSGVTQTPKHLITATGQRVTLRCSPRSGDLSVYWYQQSLDQGLQFLIQYYNGEERAKGNILERFSAQQFPDLHSELNLSSLELGDSALYFCASSVGSGSGHTQYFGPGTRLTVL.

This clonotype was recorded many times. J is TRBJ2-5 and V is TRBV7-8, with 12 bases lining up with TRBD1. This CDR3 contains 15 residues. Germline V gives CDR1 SGHVS, CDR2 FQNEAQ. V was clipped by 6 bases and J by 5 bases; unmatched bases: 7. CDR3 DNA: TGTGCCAGCAGGCAGTGGGACAGGGGGCCGGAGACCCAGTACTTC. It encodes CASRQWDRGPETQYF. The complete variable domain, with remaining parts taken from reference TRBV7-8 and TRBJ2-5, reads GAGVSQSPRYKVAKRGQDVALRCDPISGHVSLFWYQQALGQGPEFLTYFQNEAQLDKSGLPSDRFFAERPEGSVSTLKIQRTQQEDSAVYLCASRQWDRGPETQYFGPGTRLLVL.

This clonotype has ten or more counts. The J gene is TRBJ1-1, the V gene TRBV7-2, with D unresolved. V lost 2 bases to trimming and J lost 1 base, with 8 bases between them. The CDR3 covers 14 residues. Germline V gives CDR1 SGHTA, CDR2 FQGNSA. CDR3 in amino acids: CASSLWAANTEAFF. In DNA, the CDR3 is TGTGCCAGCAGCTTATGGGCAGCGAACACTGAAGCTTTCTTT.

This clonotype was observed at least ten times. This chain joins TRBV7-3 and TRBJ2-1, with TRBD2 identical over 11 bases. Trimming at V came to 5 bases and at J to 8 bases, leaving 8 bases not matched to a gene. Germline CDR1 and CDR2: SGHTA and FQGTGA. CDR3 length: 15 amino acids. The CDR3 here is CASSPGVAGGYEQFF. The CDR3, as DNA: TGTGCCAGCAGCCCAGGGGTAGCGGGAGGGTATGAGCAGTTCTTC. Full variable domain (rest looked up from reference TRBV7-3 and TRBJ2-1): GAGVSQTPSNKVTEKGKYVELRCDPISGHTALYWYRQSLGQGPEFLIYFQGTGAADDSGLPNDRFFAVRPEGSVSTLKIQRTERGDSAVYLCASSPGVAGGYEQFFGPGTRLTVL.

The table lists this clonotype with many counts. The CDR3 protein is CASSLGLASYEQYF. CDR3 in DNA: TGTGCCAGCAGTCTCGGACTAGCGTCCTACGAGCAGTACTTC. This sequence joins TRBV12-3 or TRBV12-4 and TRBJ2-7; 9 bases agree with TRBD2. The CDR3 has 14 amino acids. Trimming cost V 5 bases and J 1 base; bases outside gene matches: 3.

The CDR3 spells CAWSRVRGGYTF. CDR3 nucleotides: TGTGCCTGGAGTAGAGTACGCGGCGGCTACACCTTC. The chain carries TRBV30 and TRBJ1-2; D is uncertain. The CDR3 extends over 12 amino acids. Germline CDR1 is GTSNPN and CDR2 is SVGIG (reference sequence). Trimming pared 2 bases from V and 8 bases from J, leaving 12 bases between.

The CDR3 nucleotides are TGCGCCAGCAGAGTGAGGGCAGTTCTCCCAGATACGCAGTATTTT. Translating gives CASRVRAVLPDTQYF. J is TRBJ2-3 and V is TRBV5-1, with D possibly matching TRBD2 (5 bases). CDR3 size: 15 residues. Germline V lookup: CDR1 SGHRS, CDR2 YFSETQ. V lost 5 bases, J lost 4 bases, and 17 bases lay in between.

This clonotype has a count of ten or more. The J gene is TRBJ2-5, the V gene TRBV29-1, with TRBD2 matching 14 bases. CDR3 length: 15 residues. The junction had 10 bases not matched to a gene; V was cut back by 7 bases and J by 6 bases. The V gene's germline CDR1 is SQVTM and CDR2 ANQGSEA. CDR3 in DNA: TGCAGCGGTGCCTCCGGGACTAGCGGGGGAAAGACCCAGTACTTC. Translating it yields CSGASGTSGGKTQYF.

V gene TRBV25-1 combines with J gene TRBJ2-7; 9 bases line up with TRBD1. In germline, CDR1 is MGHDK, CDR2 SYGVNS. Trimming removed 5 bases from V and 9 bases from J; junction bases left unmatched: 11. This CDR3 spans 14 amino acids. The CDR3 DNA is TGTGCCAGCAGTCGATTGGACAGGGGCCGAGGGCAGTACTTC. Its protein is CASSRLDRGRGQYF.

This clonotype came up many times. The chain employs TRBV30 and TRBJ2-3; 7 nucleotides match TRBD2. The CDR3 covers 15 residues. Germline V gene data show CDR1 as GTSNPN and CDR2 as SVGIG (reference sequence). Trimming removed 4 bases from V and 4 bases from J; junction bases left unmatched: 11. The CDR3 spells CAWNLGGSSADTQYF. The CDR3 DNA reads TGTGCCTGGAACTTGGGCGGGAGTTCGGCAGATACGCAGTATTTT. The full variable domain, with the rest looked up from reference TRBV30 and TRBJ2-3, is SQTIHQWPATLVQPVGSPLSLECTVEGTSNPNLYWYRQAAGRGLQLLFYSVGIGQISSEVPQNLSASRPQDRQFILSSKKLLLSDSGFYLCAWNLGGSSADTQYFGPGTRLTVL.

This clonotype occurred many times. V and J are TRBV3-1 and TRBJ2-1; TRBD2 matches at 10 bases. The V segment lost 4 bases and the J segment 2 bases; nucleotides outside the gene matches: 5. There are 16 residues in the CDR3. CDR1 and CDR2 from the germline V gene are LGHDT and YNNKEL (reference sequence). This CDR3 reads CASSPLAGGTYNEQFF. The CDR3 nucleotides are TGTGCCAGCAGCCCCTTAGCGGGAGGTACCTACAATGAGCAGTTCTTC.

This clonotype has a count of ten or more. V is TRBV11-2 and J is TRBJ2-5, with TRBD2 matching over 10 bases. CDR3 size: 18 residues. Germline trimming cut 1 base from V and 4 bases from J; bases unmatched to any gene: 12. Germline lookup yields CDR1 SGHAT and CDR2 FQNNGV. The DNA for the CDR3 is TGTGCCAGCAGCTTAGGATCCCTAGCGGGAGTAGGAGGAGAGACCCAGTACTTC. Translating it yields CASSLGSLAGVGGETQYF. The complete variable domain, with remaining parts taken from reference TRBV11-2 and TRBJ2-5, reads EAGVAQSPRYKIIEKRQSVAFWCNPISGHATLYWYQQILGQGPKLLIQFQNNGVVDDSQLPKDRFSAERLKGVDSTLKIQPAKLEDSAVYLCASSLGSLAGVGGETQYFGPGTRLLVL.

This clonotype was recorded at least ten times. The V call is TRBV7-2, the J call TRBJ1-1; D gene ambiguous. The CDR3 sequence is 16 residues long. V shed 1 base and J shed 12 bases, with 24 bases lying between them. CDR1 SGHTA and CDR2 FQGNSA come from the germline V gene. The CDR3 sequence is CASSLDEESGRRITFF. The DNA of the CDR3 is TGTGCCAGCAGCTTAGATGAGGAATCCGGACGGAGAATTACTTTCTTT.

Points on this clonotype: A much larger clone lies one base from this, so it may be a read error. This chain links TRBV5-1 with TRBJ2-1; D is tentatively TRBD1 or TRBD2 (5 bases each). The germline V gene encodes CDR1 SGHRS and CDR2 YFSETQ. This CDR3 has 15 amino acids. The CDR3 DNA is TGCGCCAGCAGTTATGCAGGGTCCACCGGGAATGGGCAGTTCTTC. Translated: CASSYAGSTGNGQFF.

This clonotype was counted ten times or more. Here the CDR3 reads CASSSGTVYGYTF. CDR3 DNA sequence: TGTGCCAGCAGCTCCGGGACAGTCTATGGCTACACCTTC. V gene TRBV12-3 or TRBV12-4 combines with J gene TRBJ1-2, with TRBD1 matching 7 bases. The CDR3 is made up of 13 amino acids. V shed 6 bases and J 4 bases; nucleotides not matched to a gene: 5.

This clonotype was found a few times. The chain employs TRBV7-8 and TRBJ2-1; TRBD2 agrees at 13 bases. The CDR3 loop spans 17 amino acids. Germline-derived CDR1 and CDR2 are SGHVS and FQNEAQ. Trimming removed 6 bases from V and 2 bases from J; junction bases left unmatched: 7. The CDR3 loop reads CASSLLAGGLTYNEQFF. The CDR3 DNA sequence: TGTGCCAGCAGTCTACTAGCGGGAGGGCTGACCTACAATGAGCAGTTCTTC. Combining the CDR3 with reference TRBV7-8 and TRBJ2-1 gives the whole variable domain GAGVSQSPRYKVAKRGQDVALRCDPISGHVSLFWYQQALGQGPEFLTYFQNEAQLDKSGLPSDRFFAERPEGSVSTLKIQRTQQEDSAVYLCASSLLAGGLTYNEQFFGPGTRLTVL.

At least ten counts were recorded for this clonotype. This chain joins TRBV7-2 and TRBJ1-1; D not resolved. Germline lookup yields CDR1 SGHTA and CDR2 FQGNSA. V gave up 7 bases and J gave up 5 bases, with 14 bases separating them. This CDR3 is 13 amino acids long. DNA of the CDR3: TGTGCCAGCATGCTCAAGGTGGAAACTGAAGCTTTCTTT. Residues: CASMLKVETEAFF.

The sample holds many counts of this clonotype. The V gene is TRBV28, the J gene TRBJ1-5; D might be TRBD1 (5 bases). V lost 1 base and J lost 4, with 14 bases in between. Germline V gene lookup returns CDR1 MDHEN and CDR2 SYDVKM. The CDR3 has 16 amino acids. This CDR3 is CASSLSSRVTNQPQHF. The DNA for the CDR3 is TGTGCCAGCAGTTTATCAAGCAGGGTCACGAATCAGCCCCAGCATTTT.

Ten or more counts support this clonotype. The gene calls are TRBV20-1 and TRBJ2-7; TRBD1 agrees at 7 bases. Germline CDR1 and CDR2: DFQATT and SNEGSKA (reference sequence). The J segment lost 5 bases and the V segment lost 2 bases, leaving 9 bases of the junction unmatched. The CDR3 sequence is 14 residues long. CDR3 amino acids: CSARTGTEVDEQYF. DNA of the CDR3: TGCAGTGCTAGAACCGGGACAGAAGTTGACGAGCAGTACTTC.

Note on this clonotype: This may be a read error: a much more frequent sequence differs by one nucleotide. The rearrangement uses TRBV18 and TRBJ1-1; no clear D. The germline gives CDR1 KGHSH, CDR2 LQKENI. This CDR3 is 13 amino acids long. V lost 0 bases and J lost 11, with 13 bases in between. CDR3 DNA sequence: TGTGCCAGCTCACCACCATCGAGCGCTAACGCTTTCTTT. Amino acid sequence: CASSPPSSANAFF.

Many counts were recorded for this clonotype. This CDR3 reads CASSPGQGYNSPLHF. The CDR3 DNA is TGTGCCAGCTCACCGGGACAGGGTTACAATTCACCCCTCCACTTT. This chain connects TRBV3-1 to TRBJ1-6; 9 positions agree with TRBD1. Germline V CDR1 and CDR2: LGHDT, YNNKEL (reference sequence). V was clipped by 8 bases and J by 7 bases; unmatched bases: 9. The CDR3 has 15 amino acids. The variable domain in full, with the rest retrieved from reference TRBV3-1 and TRBJ1-6, is DTAVSQTPKYLVTQMGNDKSIKCEQNLGHDTMYWYKQDSKKFLKIMFSYNNKELIINETVPNRFSPKSPDKAHLNLHINSLELGDSAVYFCASSPGQGYNSPLHFGNGTRLTVT.

This clonotype has ten or more counts. The CDR3 spells CASSLTGLAGASLYEQYF. The CDR3, as DNA: TGTGCCAGCAGTTTAACGGGACTAGCGGGAGCGTCCCTATACGAGCAGTACTTC. The chain links TRBV27 to TRBJ2-7; the match to TRBD2 covers 14 bases. V lost 2 bases to trimming and J lost 4 bases; unmatched junction nucleotides: 10. CDR3 length: 18 amino acids. Germline V CDR1 and CDR2: MNHEY, SMNVEV (reference sequence).

This clonotype was seen ten or more times. The chain has TRBV5-1 and TRBJ2-7; D unclear. In germline, CDR1 is SGHRS, CDR2 YFSETQ. CDR3 length: 15 residues. With 0 bases removed from V and 1 base from J, the gap between germline ends came to 11 bases. The CDR3: CASSLVPRGSYEQYF. The CDR3 nucleotides are TGCGCCAGCAGCTTGGTCCCACGAGGTTCCTACGAGCAGTACTTC.